A few counts support the clone carrying this T cell receptor beta chain. PCR was run on genomic DNA. The TCR beta CDR3 region was amplified using 30 forward and 13 reverse primers. TCRdb re-called the multiplex PCR reads through MiXCR, storing one row per CDR3 protein. The sample holds fewer than 300,000 distinct CDR3 sequences, around 47% seen once. The entry originates in a study of type 1 and type 2 diabetes patients. Germline lookup yields CDR1 LNHDA and CDR2 SQIVND (reference sequence). CDR3 length: 14 amino acids. Trimming took 1 base from V and 1 from J, leaving 7 bases between them. Material: peripheral blood mononuclear cells (PBMCs). The clonotype comes from a man in his late teens or twenties with type 2 diabetes. The chain links TRBV19 to TRBJ1-1; tentative D call: TRBD1 (5 bases). CDR3 sequence reads: CASSIGQWNTEAFF. CDR3 sequence (DNA): TGTGCCAGTAGTATAGGACAGTGGAACACTGAAGCTTTCTTT.